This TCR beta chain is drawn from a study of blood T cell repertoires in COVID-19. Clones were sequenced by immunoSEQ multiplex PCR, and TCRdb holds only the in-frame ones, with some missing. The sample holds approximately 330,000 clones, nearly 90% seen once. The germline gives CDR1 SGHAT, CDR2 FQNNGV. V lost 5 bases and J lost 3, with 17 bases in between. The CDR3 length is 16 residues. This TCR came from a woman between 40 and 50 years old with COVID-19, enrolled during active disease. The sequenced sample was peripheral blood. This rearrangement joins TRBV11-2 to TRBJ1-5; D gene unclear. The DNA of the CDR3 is TGTGCCAGCAGCAGTCTCCGAGGTGGTGTCAATCAGCCCCAGCATTTT. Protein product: CASSSLRGGVNQPQHF.